These 32 T cell receptor beta chains share one sample of origin, sequenced in a study of shared clonotypes between healthy human individuals. Naivety among CD8 cells was defined by CD45RO negativity and positive CCR7 selection, thereby excluding terminally differentiated effector memory CD45RA+ cells. Clones were read by immunoSEQ multiplex PCR, and TCRdb kept only the in-frame ones, dropping some. The sample shows around 1,900,000 clones, roughly 93% of them seen only once. What was sequenced was naive CD8+ T cells from PBMCs. These receptors were taken from a man between 18 and 35 years old in good health. Some clones in this sample may be carry-over from other donors' samples.

The chain uses TRBV15 and TRBJ2-1; 8 nucleotides agree with TRBD1. The CDR3 loop spans 14 amino acids. The ends lost 8 bases at V and 4 bases at J; junction bases unmatched: 7. CDR1 LNHNV and CDR2 YYDKDF come from the germline V gene (reference sequence). As DNA, the CDR3 is TGTGCCACCTGGGACAGGACAGCTTACAATGAGCAGTTCTTC. Its protein is CATWDRTAYNEQFF.

V and J are TRBV28 and TRBJ2-5, with D maybe TRBD2 (5 bases). CDR1 MDHEN and CDR2 SYDVKM come from the germline V gene. V was clipped by 3 bases and J by 5 bases, with 10 bases between them. The CDR3 length is 13 residues. CDR3 sequence (DNA): TGTGCCAGCAGTTTTTTACTAGGGGAGACCCAGTACTTC. Translated, it gives CASSFLLGETQYF. Based on the CDR3 plus reference TRBV28 and TRBJ2-5, the full variable domain is DVKVTQSSRYLVKRTGEKVFLECVQDMDHENMFWYRQDPGLGLRLIYFSYDVKMKEKGDIPEGYSVSREKKERFSLILESASTNQTSMYLCASSFLLGETQYFGPGTRLLVL.

This chain uses TRBV5-4 with TRBJ2-3; 7 nucleotides line up with TRBD2. From germline, CDR1 is SGHNT and CDR2 YYREEE (reference sequence). V trimming: 5 bases; J trimming: 4 bases; junction bases outside the gene matches: 10. The CDR3 spans 15 residues. For the CDR3, the DNA is TGTGCCAGCAGAAATGGACTAGAAAGCGCAGATACGCAGTATTTT. Amino acids: CASRNGLESADTQYF.

The chain recombines TRBV6-5 with TRBJ1-2; 11 bases line up with TRBD1. The V gene's germline CDR1 is MNHEY and CDR2 SVGAGI. The CDR3 length is 15 residues. V lost 5 bases to trimming and J lost 3 bases; unmatched junction nucleotides: 5. CDR3 bases: TGTGCCAGCAGTCCCGGGACAGGGGGTCACTATGGCTACACCTTC. It yields the protein CASSPGTGGHYGYTF.

The rearrangement uses TRBV28 and TRBJ1-2; TRBD1 agrees at 9 bases. CDR3 size: 13 residues. The V gene's germline CDR1 is MDHEN and CDR2 SYDVKM. V was pared by 6 bases and J by 3 bases, with 2 bases of the junction left unmatched. CDR3 DNA sequence: TGTGCCAGCAGGGGACAGGGTTACTATGGCTACACCTTC. Its protein is CASRGQGYYGYTF.

V gene TRBV27 combines with J gene TRBJ1-2; weak D call: TRBD1 (5 bases). The germline gives CDR1 MNHEY, CDR2 SMNVEV (reference sequence). Trimming took off 2 bases at V and 1 base at J, with 20 bases between the two ends. The CDR3 covers 18 residues. CDR3 sequence (DNA): TGTGCCAGCAGTTTACTGCCAGGGAAGCATTTGGGTAACTATGGCTACACCTTC. This codes for CASSLLPGKHLGNYGYTF.

Notes on this clone: This sample includes further DNA sequences coding for the same CDR3. The V gene is TRBV6-1, the J gene TRBJ1-1; D not certain. CDR3 length equals 11 residues. Trimming cost V 5 bases and J 5 bases, with 6 bases left between them. Looked up from germline, CDR1 is MNHNS and CDR2 is SASEGT. CDR3 coding DNA: TGTGCCAGCAGTCCCGGAACTGAAGCTTTCTTT. This gives the protein CASSPGTEAFF.

This clone was recorded once. The chain employs TRBV9 and TRBJ2-3, with D tentatively TRBD1 (5 bases). The CDR3 has 11 amino acids. CDR1 is SGDLS, CDR2 YYNGEE, per germline. V was pared by 9 bases and J by 6 bases, with 11 bases between. The CDR3 region is CATGTGDTQYF. The CDR3 DNA is TGTGCCACCGGAACAGGTGATACGCAGTATTTT.

This chain joins TRBV4-1 and TRBJ2-7; 8 bases fit TRBD2. CDR3 length equals 17 residues. Losses at the gene ends were 0 bases for V and 0 bases for J; bases not matched to a gene: 7. The V gene's germline CDR1 is MGHRA and CDR2 YSYEKL. CDR3 DNA: TGCGCCAGCAGCCAAGAGCCTCTAGCGGGCGGCTCCTACGAGCAGTACTTC. It specifies CASSQEPLAGGSYEQYF.

V gene TRBV2 combines with J gene TRBJ1-4; D is unresolved. Germline V gives CDR1 SNHLY, CDR2 FYNNEI. The CDR3 contains 14 residues. Trimming removed 7 bases from V and 4 bases from J, with 13 bases in between. The CDR3 DNA reads as TGTGCCAGCACACCGTTCGGAATTAATGAAAAACTGTTTTTT. Its translation: CASTPFGINEKLFF. The variable domain in full, completed from reference TRBV2 and TRBJ1-4, reads EPEVTQTPSHQVTQMGQEVILRCVPISNHLYFYWYRQILGQKVEFLVSFYNNEISEKSEIFDDQFSVERPDGSNFTLKIRSTKLEDSAMYFCASTPFGINEKLFFGSGTQLSVL.

This chain joins TRBV6-6 and TRBJ1-5; a possible D gene is TRBD1 (5 bases). V was trimmed by 2 bases and J by 2 bases, leaving 13 bases between them. Per germline, CDR1 MNHNY and CDR2 SVGAGI (reference sequence). The CDR3 sequence is 16 residues long. CDR3 bases: TGTGCCAGCAGTTACGTGCCGAAAGGGGGCAATCAGCCCCAGCATTTT. This codes for CASSYVPKGGNQPQHF.

To note about this clone: Other DNA sequences in the same sample also yield this CDR3. The V call is TRBV28, the J call TRBJ2-7; TRBD1 matches at 7 bases. In germline, CDR1 is MDHEN, CDR2 SYDVKM. CDR3 length: 13 residues. The trim removed 6 bases at V and 0 bases at J, leaving 2 bases unmatched. CDR3 sequence reads: CASRGDSSYEQYF. As DNA, the CDR3 is TGTGCCAGCAGGGGGGACAGCTCCTACGAGCAGTACTTC.

The V call is TRBV7-9, the J call TRBJ2-3; D is unresolved. The CDR3 has 16 amino acids. CDR1 and CDR2 (germline): SEHNR, FQNEAQ (reference sequence). The germline V and J ends were trimmed by 4 bases and 2 bases, with 16 bases remaining between them. The CDR3 DNA follows: TGTGCCAGCAGCTCGGCTACTTACTACTTCACAGATACGCAGTATTTT. Translated, it gives CASSSATYYFTDTQYF.

This sequence joins TRBV25-1 and TRBJ2-5; 9 positions match TRBD1. CDR1 and CDR2 (germline): MGHDK, SYGVNS. The CDR3 runs 15 residues. The V segment lost 11 bases and the J segment 6 bases; nucleotides outside the gene matches: 16. CDR3 DNA sequence: TGTGCCCCCGGGGACAGGACAGGGGCGGTAAAGACCCAGTACTTC. Translating gives CAPGDRTGAVKTQYF. The whole variable domain, remainder taken from reference TRBV25-1 and TRBJ2-5, is EADIYQTPRYLVIGTGKKITLECSQTMGHDKMYWYQQDPGMELHLIHYSYGVNSTEKGDLSSESTVSRIRTEHFPLTLESARPSHTSQYLCAPGDRTGAVKTQYFGPGTRLLVL.

The chain links TRBV9 to TRBJ1-1; D not certain. Germline CDR1 reads SGDLS; CDR2 reads YYNGEE. This CDR3 region has 20 residues. V was trimmed by 4 bases and J by 0 bases, leaving 28 bases between them. The CDR3 region is CASSPHPGVTQSMMNTEAFF. For the CDR3, the DNA is TGTGCCAGCAGCCCGCACCCTGGGGTCACCCAATCAATGATGAACACTGAAGCTTTCTTT. The entire variable domain, with the rest obtained from reference TRBV9 and TRBJ1-1, is as follows: DSGVTQTPKHLITATGQRVTLRCSPRSGDLSVYWYQQSLDQGLQFLIQYYNGEERAKGNILERFSAQQFPDLHSELNLSSLELGDSALYFCASSPHPGVTQSMMNTEAFFGQGTRLTVV.

The genes are TRBV6-5 and TRBJ1-1, with TRBD1 as a possible D gene (5 bases). This CDR3 is 14 amino acids long. Trimming left V 8 bases short and J 2 bases short, with 15 bases between. Germline assignment: CDR1 MNHEY and CDR2 SVGAGI. The CDR3: CASAFRGGNTEAFF. CDR3 bases: TGTGCCAGCGCCTTTCGTGGGGGAAACACTGAAGCTTTCTTT.

Note on this clone: Other DNA sequences in this sample translate to the same CDR3. The genes are TRBV7-9 and TRBJ2-5; no clear D gene. V lost 5 bases to trimming and J lost 1 base, with 8 bases between them. Germline V gives CDR1 SEHNR, CDR2 FQNEAQ (reference sequence). CDR3 length equals 13 residues. The CDR3 sequence is CASSPGRQETQYF. DNA of the CDR3: TGTGCCAGCAGCCCTGGACGCCAAGAGACCCAGTACTTC.

The chain is built from TRBV19 and TRBJ2-3, with 8 bases aligning to TRBD2. CDR1 is LNHDA and CDR2 is SQIVND in the germline V gene (reference sequence). The junction had 4 bases not matched to a gene; V was cut back by 0 bases and J by 2 bases. This CDR3 spans 16 amino acids. For the CDR3, the DNA is TGTGCCAGTAGTATAGATCAAGCGGGAGACACAGATACGCAGTATTTT. The encoded protein is CASSIDQAGDTDTQYF. Variable domain in full (rest from reference TRBV19 and TRBJ2-3): DGGITQSPKYLFRKEGQNVTLSCEQNLNHDAMYWYRQDPGQGLRLIYYSQIVNDFQKGDIAEGYSVSREKKESFPLTVTSAQKNPTAFYLCASSIDQAGDTDTQYFGPGTRLTVL.

A note on this clone: The sample contains more than one DNA sequence encoding this CDR3. This chain connects TRBV9 to TRBJ1-2, with 7 positions matching TRBD1. Germline loops: CDR1 SGDLS, CDR2 YYNGEE. V shed 0 bases and J 3 bases; nucleotides not matched to a gene: 5. The CDR3 is 15 amino acids. The CDR3 here is CASSVGQGAYYGYTF. The CDR3 nucleotides read TGTGCCAGCAGCGTAGGACAGGGTGCGTACTATGGCTACACCTTC.

The table lists this clone with a count of one. The chain has TRBV7-9 and TRBJ2-7; 10 nucleotides agree with TRBD1. The CDR3 covers 15 residues. The germline V gene has CDR1 SEHNR and CDR2 FQNEAQ (reference sequence). The V and J ends lost 4 bases and 5 bases, in that order; junction bases with no gene match: 8. The CDR3: CASSYGQGGVHEQYF. For the CDR3, the DNA is TGTGCCAGCAGCTACGGACAGGGGGGCGTCCACGAGCAGTACTTC.

V gene TRBV27 combines with J gene TRBJ1-5, with unresolved D. This CDR3 spans 14 amino acids. Looked up from germline, CDR1 is MNHEY and CDR2 is SMNVEV (reference sequence). Trimming stripped 6 bases from V and 0 bases from J, with 9 bases between. The CDR3 region has the DNA TGTGCCAGCAGCCCGACCCCTAGCAATCAGCCCCAGCATTTT. Amino acid sequence: CASSPTPSNQPQHF.

V is TRBV29-1 and J is TRBJ2-1, with D maybe TRBD2 (5 bases). In germline, CDR1 is SQVTM, CDR2 ANQGSEA. CDR3 size: 16 residues. V gave up 2 bases and J gave up 6 bases, with 20 bases separating them. CDR3 bases: TGCAGCGTTGAATATTCGGGTCCCGTGGGAGCCAATGAGCAGTTCTTC. This codes for CSVEYSGPVGANEQFF.

The rearrangement links TRBV28 to TRBJ1-1; D is ambiguous. The CDR3 runs 12 residues. In germline, CDR1 is MDHEN, CDR2 SYDVKM. V shed 7 bases and J shed 0 bases, with 6 bases lying between them. CDR3 coding DNA: TGTGCCAGCATGGTCCTGAACACTGAAGCTTTCTTT. It translates to CASMVLNTEAFF.

CDR3 DNA sequence: TGTGCCAGCATCACTCTAGGAACGGGAGGGCCGAGCGGTACGCAGTATTTT. Amino acid sequence: CASITLGTGGPSGTQYF. The gene calls are TRBV27 and TRBJ2-3, with 8 bases lining up with TRBD2. The CDR3 is made up of 17 amino acids. Germline loops: CDR1 MNHEY, CDR2 SMNVEV (reference sequence). The trim removed 7 bases at V and 8 bases at J, leaving 20 bases unmatched.

The chain links TRBV27 to TRBJ2-7, with TRBD1 as a possible D gene (5 bases). The germline V and J ends were trimmed by 4 bases and 3 bases, with 13 bases remaining between them. CDR3 length: 14 residues. Germline loops: CDR1 MNHEY, CDR2 SMNVEV (reference sequence). The CDR3 region has the DNA TGTGCCAGCAGTTCCCCGACAGCTTACTACGAGCAGTACTTC. Translated: CASSSPTAYYEQYF.

J is TRBJ1-1 and V is TRBV4-1, with 7 positions matching TRBD1. Trimming removed 3 bases from V and 3 bases from J; junction bases left unmatched: 7. This CDR3 region has 15 residues. Germline V lookup: CDR1 MGHRA, CDR2 YSYEKL. The CDR3 DNA reads TGCGCCAGCAGCCAGTCTTCCAGGGGGTACACTGAAGCTTTCTTT. It specifies CASSQSSRGYTEAFF.

The J gene is TRBJ2-3, the V gene TRBV4-2, with D unclear. CDR3 size: 15 residues. The germline gives CDR1 LGHNA, CDR2 YNFKEQ. Trimming left V 1 base short and J 0 bases short, with 8 bases between. As DNA, the CDR3 is TGTGCCAGCAGCCAAGTCCCGCGGAGCACAGATACGCAGTATTTT. Translation: CASSQVPRSTDTQYF.

This clone was recorded only once. Other nucleotide sequences in the sample specify the same CDR3. The gene calls are TRBV27 and TRBJ2-5, with D unresolved. V lost 3 bases and J 5 bases, leaving 10 bases between the germline ends. The CDR3 is made up of 13 amino acids. Germline-derived CDR1 and CDR2 are MNHEY and SMNVEV (reference sequence). CDR3 amino acids: CASSFDLGETQYF. DNA of the CDR3: TGTGCCAGCAGTTTCGATCTTGGCGAGACCCAGTACTTC.

This clone was counted a single time. The V call is TRBV7-8, the J call TRBJ2-7; 8 bases are shared with TRBD1. The junction had 10 bases not matched to a gene; V was cut back by 5 bases and J by 7 bases. Germline V gene sequence: CDR1 SGHVS, CDR2 FQNEAQ. The CDR3 loop spans 14 amino acids. This chain's CDR3 is CASSPQGEPFEQYF. In DNA form, the CDR3 reads TGTGCCAGCAGCCCACAGGGGGAACCTTTTGAGCAGTACTTC.

J is TRBJ1-3 and V is TRBV7-6; the D gene is possibly TRBD1 (6 bases). CDR1 and CDR2 (germline): SGHVS, FNYEAQ. The V end lost 3 bases, the J end lost 0 bases, and 15 bases lay between the germline ends. This CDR3 spans 17 amino acids. The CDR3 reads CASSLSVGHRSGNTIYF. CDR3 coding DNA: TGTGCCAGCAGCTTGTCGGTGGGACACCGCTCTGGAAACACCATATATTTT. Full variable domain (outside the CDR3, taken from reference TRBV7-6 and TRBJ1-3): GAGVSQSPRYKVTKRGQDVALRCDPISGHVSLYWYRQALGQGPEFLTYFNYEAQQDKSGLPNDRFSAERPEGSISTLTIQRTEQRDSAMYRCASSLSVGHRSGNTIYFGEGSWLTVV.

CDR3 sequence (DNA): TGTGCCTGGAGTAATATTTGGGACGTGGGATCTGACGAGCAGTACTTC. This gives the protein CAWSNIWDVGSDEQYF. The chain joins TRBV30 to TRBJ2-7; the D gene could be TRBD1 or TRBD2 (5 bases each). V was pared by 2 bases and J by 5 bases, with 22 bases between. This CDR3 contains 16 residues. Germline CDR1 is GTSNPN and CDR2 is SVGIG (reference sequence).

The V and J genes are TRBV7-8 and TRBJ1-4, with 10 bases lining up with TRBD1. J gave up 8 bases and V 1 base, and 7 bases lay outside the gene matches. The germline V gene encodes CDR1 SGHVS and CDR2 FQNEAQ. CDR3 length: 16 amino acids. CDR3 in amino acids: CASSLGTGTGDEKLFF. Here the CDR3 DNA reads TGTGCCAGCAGCTTAGGGACCGGGACAGGGGACGAAAAACTGTTTTTT.